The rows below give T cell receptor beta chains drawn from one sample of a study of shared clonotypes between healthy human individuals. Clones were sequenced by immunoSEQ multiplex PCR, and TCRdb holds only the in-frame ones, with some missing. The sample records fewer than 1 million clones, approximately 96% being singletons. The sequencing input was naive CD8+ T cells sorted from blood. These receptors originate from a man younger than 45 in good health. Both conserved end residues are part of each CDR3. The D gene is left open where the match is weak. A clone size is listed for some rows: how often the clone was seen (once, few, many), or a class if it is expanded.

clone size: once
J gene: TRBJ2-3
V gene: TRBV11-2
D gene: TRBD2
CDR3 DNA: TGTGCCAGCAGCTTAGGTGCTAGCGGCTACACAGATACGCAGTATTTT
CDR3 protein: CASSLGASGYTDTQYF

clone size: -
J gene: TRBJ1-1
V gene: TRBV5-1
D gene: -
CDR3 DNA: TGCGCCAGCAGCTTTGGCGAGAACACTGAAGCTTTCTTT
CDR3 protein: CASSFGENTEAFF

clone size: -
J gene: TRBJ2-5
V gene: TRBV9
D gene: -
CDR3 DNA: TGTGCCAGCAGCCCCGGGGACCTTTTGGAGACCCAGTACTTC
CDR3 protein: CASSPGDLLETQYF

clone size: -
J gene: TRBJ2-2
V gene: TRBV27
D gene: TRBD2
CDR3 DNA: TGTGCCAGCACGGGGGCTAGCGGGGTTTACACCGGGGAGCTGTTTTTT
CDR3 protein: CASTGASGVYTGELFF

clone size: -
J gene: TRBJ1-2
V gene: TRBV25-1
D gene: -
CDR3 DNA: TGTGCCAGCAGTGAATATGAGGTGGGCGAAGCCTATGGCTACACCTTC
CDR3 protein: CASSEYEVGEAYGYTF

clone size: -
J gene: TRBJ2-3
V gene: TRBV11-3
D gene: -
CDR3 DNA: TGTGCCAGCAGCCTTAAATTTCCTCATACGCAGTATTTT
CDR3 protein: CASSLKFPHTQYF

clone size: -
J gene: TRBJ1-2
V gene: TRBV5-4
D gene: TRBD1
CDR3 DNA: TGTGCCAGCAGCTTCGCAGGGGGGGACTATGGCTACACCTTC
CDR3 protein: CASSFAGGDYGYTF

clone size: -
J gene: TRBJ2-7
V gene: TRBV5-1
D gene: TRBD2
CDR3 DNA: TGCGCCAGCAGTCACCAGGGACTAGTGTTCGACGAGCAGTACTTC
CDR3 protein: CASSHQGLVFDEQYF

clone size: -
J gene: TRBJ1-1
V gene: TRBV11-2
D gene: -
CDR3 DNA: TGTGCCAGCAGTCTAGGCAGAGAGGGTTTCACTGAAGCTTTCTTT
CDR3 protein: CASSLGREGFTEAFF

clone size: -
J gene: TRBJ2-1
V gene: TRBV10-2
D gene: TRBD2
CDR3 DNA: TGCGCCAGCAGTGAGTCCGGACTAGCGGGAGTTGAGCAGTTCTTC
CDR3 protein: CASSESGLAGVEQFF

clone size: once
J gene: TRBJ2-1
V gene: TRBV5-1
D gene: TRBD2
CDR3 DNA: TGCGCCAGCAGCTTGGAGGGTAGCGGGGGAAATGAGCAGTTCTTC
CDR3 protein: CASSLEGSGGNEQFF

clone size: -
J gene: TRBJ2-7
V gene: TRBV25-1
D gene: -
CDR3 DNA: TGTGCCAGCAGTGACCTTGACAGCTACGAGCAGTACTTC
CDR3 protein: CASSDLDSYEQYF

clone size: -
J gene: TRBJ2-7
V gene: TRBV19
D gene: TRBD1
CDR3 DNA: TGTGCCAGTAGTCCATCGGACAGGGGCGCGGGCGAGCAGTACTTC
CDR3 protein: CASSPSDRGAGEQYF

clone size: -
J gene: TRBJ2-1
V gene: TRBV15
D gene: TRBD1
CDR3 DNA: TGTGCCACCAGCGAGCGGACAGGGCTGAATGAGCAGTTCTTC
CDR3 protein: CATSERTGLNEQFF

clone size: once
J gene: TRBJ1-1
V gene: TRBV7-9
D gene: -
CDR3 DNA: TGTGCCAGCAGCTCGCGATCCTCTGAAGCTTTCTTT
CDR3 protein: CASSSRSSEAFF

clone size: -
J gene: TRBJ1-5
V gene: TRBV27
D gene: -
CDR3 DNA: TGTGCCAGCAAGGGGGGCAAGGGTGGCAATCAGCCCCAGCATTTT
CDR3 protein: CASKGGKGGNQPQHF

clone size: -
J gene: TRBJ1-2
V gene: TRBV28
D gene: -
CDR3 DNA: TGTGCCAGCAGTTTACCGGCAGCGGATAACTATGGCTACACCTTC
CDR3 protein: CASSLPAADNYGYTF

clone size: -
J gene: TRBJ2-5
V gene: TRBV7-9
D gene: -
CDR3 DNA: TGTGCCAGCACCTCTCCGTCACCCCAACCGAGGGGGACCCAGTACTTC
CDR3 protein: CASTSPSPQPRGTQYF

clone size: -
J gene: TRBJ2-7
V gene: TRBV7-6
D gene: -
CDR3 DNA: TGTGCCAGCAGCTCCCCCGGCGGGCTAGTTTCCGAGCAGTACTTC
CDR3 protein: CASSSPGGLVSEQYF

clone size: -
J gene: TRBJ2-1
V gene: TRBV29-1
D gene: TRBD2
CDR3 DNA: TGCAGCGTTGAAGGGGGACTAGCGGGAGATTCCTACAATGAGCAGTTCTTC
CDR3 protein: CSVEGGLAGDSYNEQFF

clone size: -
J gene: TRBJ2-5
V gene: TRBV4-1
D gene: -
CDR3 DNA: TGCGCCAGCAGCCAAGATTGGGAGGAGACCCAGTACTTC
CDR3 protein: CASSQDWEETQYF

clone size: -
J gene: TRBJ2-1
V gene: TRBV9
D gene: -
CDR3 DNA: TGTGCCAGCAGCCTGACAGGCAATGAGCAGTTCTTC
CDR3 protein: CASSLTGNEQFF

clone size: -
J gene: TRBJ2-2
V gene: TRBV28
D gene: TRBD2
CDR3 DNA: TGTGCCAGCAGTTTAATTTTAACTAGCGGGAGTAACACCGGGGAGCTGTTTTTT
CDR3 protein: CASSLILTSGSNTGELFF

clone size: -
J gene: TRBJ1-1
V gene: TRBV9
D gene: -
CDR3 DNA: TGTGCCAGCAGCGGAGGGGCTTCGAACACTGAAGCTTTCTTT
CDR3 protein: CASSGGASNTEAFF

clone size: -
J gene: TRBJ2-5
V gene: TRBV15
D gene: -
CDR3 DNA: TGTGCCACCAGCGAGGGGATACAAGAGACCCAGTACTTC
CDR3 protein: CATSEGIQETQYF

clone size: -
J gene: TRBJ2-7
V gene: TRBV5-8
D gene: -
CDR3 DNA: TGTGCCAGCAGTACGGGTCTTAGCTCCTACGAGCAGTACTTC
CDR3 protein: CASSTGLSSYEQYF

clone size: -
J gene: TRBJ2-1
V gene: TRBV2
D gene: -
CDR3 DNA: -
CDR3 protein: CASILANEQFF

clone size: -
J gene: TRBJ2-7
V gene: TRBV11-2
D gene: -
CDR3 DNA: TGTGCCAGCAGTTTTGGGGGGGCGCCCTACGAGCAGTACTTC
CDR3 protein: CASSFGGAPYEQYF

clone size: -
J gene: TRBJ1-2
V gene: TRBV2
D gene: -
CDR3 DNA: TGTGCCAGCAGTGAACAGGGGTTTGGTGACTATGGCTACACCTTC
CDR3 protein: CASSEQGFGDYGYTF

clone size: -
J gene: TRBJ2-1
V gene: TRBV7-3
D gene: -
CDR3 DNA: TGTGCCAGCAGCTTAATTCCTGAGCAGTTCTTC
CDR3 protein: CASSLIPEQFF